A single sample gave rise to the 29 T cell receptor beta chains below, sequenced in a study of beta chain features in type 1 diabetes. Study-level results: Moderately but significantly shorter TCRB CDR3s were found in Type 1 diabetes patients in all four CD4+ subsets.

For these TCRs, the target antigens are not known. Since all of the isolated RNA was reverse transcribed, expressed TCRB transcripts were what got sequenced. Only in-frame clones appear in the TCRdb table, and some are missing; sequencing was by immunoSEQ multiplex PCR. Found here are 300,000 to 400,000 clones, about 13% of them singletons; the top ten hold over 0.014%. Sequencing was done on a sample of naive CD4+ T cells from blood. Receptors were obtained from a woman under 30 with type 1 diabetes.

This clone has a handful of counts. One junction end disagrees with the germline gene, perhaps due to a read error. This sequence joins TRBV28 and TRBJ2-7; 13 bases are a match to TRBD2. The CDR3 extends over 15 amino acids. Germline V lookup: CDR1 MDHEN, CDR2 SYDVKM. CDR3 protein: CASSLWTSGSSEQYF. CDR3 DNA sequence: TGTGCCAGCAGTCTATGGACTAGCGGGAGTTCCGAGCAGTACTTC.

This chain links TRBV30 with TRBJ2-1; D remains unclear. Germline V gene lookup returns CDR1 GTSNPN and CDR2 SVGIG (reference sequence). Trimming took off 5 bases at V and 9 bases at J, with 14 bases between the two ends. The CDR3 sequence is 12 residues long. The CDR3 region is CAWGRTVLEQFF. Written as DNA, the CDR3 is TGTGCCTGGGGCCGAACAGTACTTGAGCAGTTCTTC.

The rearrangement uses TRBV19 and TRBJ2-5, with TRBD1 matching 10 bases. Germline lookup yields CDR1 LNHDA and CDR2 SQIVND (reference sequence). With 6 bases clipped from V and 4 bases from J, the junction kept 2 bases outside the gene matches. The CDR3 is made up of 13 amino acids. CDR3 loop: CASRTGGGETQYF. CDR3 DNA sequence: TGTGCCAGTAGGACAGGGGGCGGAGAGACCCAGTACTTC. The whole variable domain, filled in from reference TRBV19 and TRBJ2-5, reads DGGITQSPKYLFRKEGQNVTLSCEQNLNHDAMYWYRQDPGQGLRLIYYSQIVNDFQKGDIAEGYSVSREKKESFPLTVTSAQKNPTAFYLCASRTGGGETQYFGPGTRLLVL.

This clone was observed a handful of times. V is TRBV9 and J is TRBJ1-1; tentatively, D is TRBD1 (6 bases). This CDR3 contains 17 residues. Germline loops: CDR1 SGDLS, CDR2 YYNGEE. V was pared by 3 bases and J by 4 bases, with 22 bases between. The CDR3 DNA is TGTGCCAGCAGCGCCCGAGGGGGAGTCGGTTCTAGCACTGAAGCTTTCTTT. Its protein is CASSARGGVGSSTEAFF.

This clone was observed a few times. The CDR3 loop is CASSGQGSSYEQYF. The CDR3 nucleotides are TGCGCCAGCAGCGGACAGGGTAGCTCCTACGAGCAGTACTTC. The chain is built from TRBV5-1 and TRBJ2-7, with 8 bases matching TRBD1. J was trimmed by 0 bases and V by 4 bases; bases with no gene match: 3. CDR3 length: 14 amino acids. Germline CDR1 reads SGHRS; CDR2 reads YFSETQ.

The V and J genes are TRBV7-8 and TRBJ2-1; 13 bases align to TRBD2. Germline CDR1 is SGHVS and CDR2 is FQNEAQ. The CDR3 consists of 14 residues. V was clipped by 10 bases and J by 6 bases; unmatched bases: 6. The CDR3 nucleotides read TGTGCCACCCGACTAGCGGGAGGAGTCAATGAGCAGTTCTTC. Its protein is CATRLAGGVNEQFF.

The gene calls are TRBV27 and TRBJ2-7; 7 bases line up with TRBD1. From germline, CDR1 is MNHEY and CDR2 SMNVEV (reference sequence). The CDR3 is 16 residues long. The J segment lost 2 bases and the V segment lost 2 bases, leaving 9 bases of the junction unmatched. The CDR3 sequence is CASSLAPQGLTYEQYF. The CDR3 DNA sequence: TGTGCCAGCAGTTTAGCCCCACAGGGGCTAACCTACGAGCAGTACTTC.

J is TRBJ2-5 and V is TRBV2; 9 bases line up with TRBD1. The CDR3 covers 14 residues. The germline V gene encodes CDR1 SNHLY and CDR2 FYNNEI. J was trimmed by 1 base and V by 6 bases; bases with no gene match: 3. The CDR3 protein is CASSLQGAQETQYF. The CDR3 bases are TGTGCCAGCAGCTTACAGGGGGCCCAAGAGACCCAGTACTTC.

This clone was counted a few times. The V gene is TRBV15, the J gene TRBJ1-3; D is ambiguous. This CDR3 region has 16 residues. CDR1 and CDR2 (germline): LNHNV, YYDKDF (reference sequence). V was pared by 1 base and J by 7 bases, with 17 bases between. CDR3 nucleotide sequence: TGTGCCACCAGCAGAGGCAGCCACATGTTCGGGAACACCATATATTTT. This sequence encodes CATSRGSHMFGNTIYF.

The J gene is TRBJ2-7, the V gene TRBV5-1; a possible D gene is TRBD1 (5 bases). V was trimmed by 1 base and J by 2 bases, leaving 10 bases between them. CDR1 is SGHRS and CDR2 is YFSETQ in the germline V gene. This CDR3 has 14 amino acids. DNA for the CDR3: TGCGCCAGCAGCTTGTCTGCAGGGCCCTACGAGCAGTACGTC. Protein sequence: CASSLSAGPYEQYV.

This clone was recorded a few times. The gene calls are TRBV27 and TRBJ2-4; D might be TRBD2 (6 bases). The germline V gene encodes CDR1 MNHEY and CDR2 SMNVEV (reference sequence). Trimming removed 11 bases at V and 2 bases at J, with 13 bases between. The CDR3 has 13 residues. The CDR3: CAVKGRTKNIQYF. The CDR3 DNA sequence: TGTGCCGTCAAGGGGAGGACCAAAAACATTCAGTACTTC.

The chain is built from TRBV30 and TRBJ2-5, with TRBD1 as a possible D gene (6 bases). The CDR3 totals 13 residues. The germline V gene has CDR1 GTSNPN and CDR2 SVGIG (reference sequence). V dropped 2 bases and J dropped 1 base, with 8 bases sitting between them. The CDR3 region is CAWSTGSQETQYF. Here the CDR3 DNA reads TGTGCCTGGAGTACAGGGAGCCAAGAGACCCAGTACTTC.

The rearrangement links TRBV13 to TRBJ1-2, with 9 bases aligning to TRBD1. J lost 8 bases, V lost 1 base, and 5 bases had no gene match. The CDR3 is made up of 14 amino acids. CDR1 PRHDT and CDR2 FYEKMQ come from the germline V gene (reference sequence). The chain's CDR3 is CASSLAQGAWGYTF. In nucleotides, the CDR3 is TGTGCCAGCAGCTTAGCACAGGGGGCTTGGGGCTACACCTTC.

This clone was detected a few times. The chain uses TRBV4-1 and TRBJ2-7, with TRBD2 as a possible D gene (6 bases). The CDR3 consists of 15 residues. V lost 0 bases and J lost 0, with 9 bases in between. Per germline, CDR1 MGHRA and CDR2 YSYEKL. The CDR3 nucleotides read TGCGCCAGCAGCCAAGACGGGAGTCTCTCCTACGAGCAGTACTTC. It is translated as CASSQDGSLSYEQYF.

A few counts support this clone. The CDR3 DNA is TGTGCCAGCAGTCCAGGGGGCATAGGCTATGGCTACACCTTC. Amino acid sequence: CASSPGGIGYGYTF. The chain is built from TRBV28 and TRBJ1-2; the match to TRBD1 covers 8 bases. The V segment lost 5 bases and the J segment 4 bases; nucleotides outside the gene matches: 6. The germline V gene encodes CDR1 MDHEN and CDR2 SYDVKM. This CDR3 region has 14 residues.

The chain recombines TRBV30 with TRBJ2-5, with D tentatively TRBD2 (6 bases). The length of the CDR3 is 14 residues. V was trimmed by 7 bases and J by 4 bases, leaving 19 bases between them. Germline lookup yields CDR1 GTSNPN and CDR2 SVGIG (reference sequence). CDR3 sequence (DNA): TGTGCCTCTGGAGTGCGGCGGGGACTAGAGACCCAGTACTTC. This translates into CASGVRRGLETQYF.

This clone appeared a few times. The V and J genes are TRBV7-2 and TRBJ2-3; D perhaps matches TRBD2 (5 bases). Trimming cost V 5 bases and J 6 bases, with 18 bases left between them. CDR1 SGHTA and CDR2 FQGNSA come from the germline V gene. The CDR3 contains 15 residues. CDR3 in DNA: TGTGCCAGCAGCCCGGGATTGGGGTCGAGGGATACGCAGTATTTT. Its protein product is CASSPGLGSRDTQYF.

The gene calls are TRBV15 and TRBJ2-5; D is possibly TRBD2 (5 bases). Per germline, CDR1 LNHNV and CDR2 YYDKDF (reference sequence). The V gene lost 1 base and the J gene lost 5 bases, with 11 bases spanning the gap. This CDR3 has 14 residues. The CDR3 sequence is CATSRVGGDETQYF. The CDR3 region has the DNA TGTGCCACCAGCAGAGTCGGAGGCGACGAGACCCAGTACTTC. Variable domain in full (rest from reference TRBV15 and TRBJ2-5): DAMVIQNPRYQVTQFGKPVTLSCSQTLNHNVMYWYQQKSSQAPKLLFHYYDKDFNNEADTPDNFQSRRPNTSFCFLDIRSPGLGDTAMYLCATSRVGGDETQYFGPGTRLLVL.

This clone was observed a handful of times. Other DNA sequences of this sample code for an identical CDR3. This rearrangement joins TRBV20-1 to TRBJ2-2; D is undetermined. Germline loops: CDR1 DFQATT, CDR2 SNEGSKA (reference sequence). Trimming removed 0 bases from V and 7 bases from J, with 3 bases in between. The CDR3 spans 11 residues. The CDR3 spells CSARDSGELFF. The CDR3 DNA sequence: TGCAGTGCTAGAGATAGCGGGGAGCTGTTTTTT.

The rearrangement uses TRBV11-1 and TRBJ2-5; D gene unclear. Germline V gene data show CDR1 as SGHAT and CDR2 as FQDESV (reference sequence). V was shortened by 2 bases and J by 4 bases, with 8 bases between the two germline ends. This CDR3 region has 13 residues. The CDR3: CASSLSLGETQYF. DNA of the CDR3: TGTGCCAGCAGCTTATCTCTAGGAGAGACCCAGTACTTC.

This clone was counted between two and nine times. The gene calls are TRBV30 and TRBJ2-3; perhaps TRBD1 as D (5 bases). The CDR3 runs to 14 residues. Trimming left V 0 bases short and J 4 bases short, with 11 bases between. CDR1 and CDR2 from the germline V gene are GTSNPN and SVGIG (reference sequence). The CDR3 protein is CAWSVGERADTQYF. DNA for the CDR3: TGTGCCTGGAGTGTAGGGGAAAGGGCAGATACGCAGTATTTT.

The V call is TRBV7-2, the J call TRBJ1-2; D ambiguous. This CDR3 spans 13 amino acids. Germline-derived CDR1 and CDR2 are SGHTA and FQGNSA. V was clipped by 6 bases and J by 1 base, with 9 bases between them. CDR3 coding DNA: TGTGCCAGCAGTTCTGAGATTAACTATGGCTACACCTTC. Translated: CASSSEINYGYTF. Combining the CDR3 with reference TRBV7-2 and TRBJ1-2 gives the whole variable domain GAGVSQSPSNKVTEKGKDVELRCDPISGHTALYWYRQSLGQGLEFLIYFQGNSAPDKSGLPSDRFSAERTGGSVSTLTIQRTQQEDSAVYLCASSSEINYGYTFGSGTRLTVV.

This clone was observed a handful of times. This rearrangement joins TRBV6-6 to TRBJ2-1, with 8 bases matching TRBD2. The germline CDR1 and CDR2 sequences are MNHNY and SVGAGI (reference sequence). This CDR3 has 13 residues. Trimming removed 7 bases from V and 12 bases from J; junction bases left unmatched: 11. CDR3 nucleotide sequence: TGTGCCAGCATTGACGGGAGGGCGTCGGCGCAGTTCTTC. The encoded protein is CASIDGRASAQFF.

There are a few counts of this clone. The V call is TRBV11-2, the J call TRBJ2-1, with 7 bases aligning to TRBD2. V gave up 4 bases and J gave up 4 bases; unmatched junction bases: 13. The CDR3 extends over 17 amino acids. CDR1 SGHAT and CDR2 FQNNGV come from the germline V gene. CDR3 bases: TGTGCCAGCAGCTCCCTCGGCGCGGGAGCCATTTACAATGAGCAGTTCTTC. Residues: CASSSLGAGAIYNEQFF.

The chain carries TRBV11-2 and TRBJ1-1; D is undetermined. Germline V CDR1 and CDR2: SGHAT, FQNNGV. This CDR3 comprises 13 residues. V was pared by 1 base and J by 1 base, with 4 bases between. The CDR3, as DNA: TGTGCCAGCAGCTTAGTTCAGAACACTGAAGCTTTCTTT. The encoded protein is CASSLVQNTEAFF.

V gene TRBV5-4 combines with J gene TRBJ2-1, with unresolved D. Between the trimmed V and J ends, which lost 3 bases and 6 bases, there was a span of 10 bases. Germline values: CDR1 SGHNT, CDR2 YYREEE (reference sequence). The CDR3 contains 13 residues. CDR3 sequence: CASSSSSTNEQFF. As DNA, the CDR3 is TGTGCCAGCAGCTCCTCTAGTACCAATGAGCAGTTCTTC.

The genes are TRBV18 and TRBJ1-2, with 7 bases fitting TRBD1. The CDR3 consists of 19 residues. The V gene end was trimmed by 2 bases and the J gene end by 8 bases; junction bases not matched to a gene: 23. CDR1 is KGHSH, CDR2 LQKENI, per germline. The CDR3 bases are TGTGCCAGCTCACCAGAGGGTCTCCCCCGGACAGGAGGAACAGAGGGCTACACCTTC. Residues: CASSPEGLPRTGGTEGYTF.

This clone was counted between two and nine times. J is TRBJ2-1 and V is TRBV18; 10 bases line up with TRBD1. Germline V gene sequence: CDR1 KGHSH, CDR2 LQKENI. The junction had 12 bases not matched to a gene; V was cut back by 3 bases and J by 7 bases. The CDR3 consists of 17 residues. CDR3 in amino acids: CASSPIGPGQGRNEQFF. For the CDR3, the DNA is TGTGCCAGCTCACCTATTGGACCGGGACAGGGGAGGAATGAGCAGTTCTTC.

This clone has more than one count but fewer than ten. This rearrangement joins TRBV5-4 to TRBJ2-1, with TRBD2 matching over 11 bases. The germline V gene encodes CDR1 SGHNT and CDR2 YYREEE (reference sequence). The CDR3 spans 17 residues. The J segment lost 1 base and the V segment lost 0 bases, leaving 3 bases of the junction unmatched. The CDR3 DNA is TGTGCCAGCAGCTTGGGGGGACTAGCGGAATCCTACAATGAGCAGTTCTTC. Translation gives CASSLGGLAESYNEQFF.